A single sample is the source of the 9 T cell receptor beta chains below, sequenced in a study of T cell repertoires and HLA-DP antigens. CD4+ cells expanded for roughly 14 days were restimulated less than 25 h with allogeneic-DPB1 HeLa cells. HeLa stimulator cells carried retrovirally transduced HLA-DPA1/DPB1, HLA-DM, invariant chain and CD80. Data came from immunoSEQ multiplex PCR; TCRdb stores just in-frame clones and leaves some out. The table lists some 1,600 clones, more than 65% of them singletons, with around 59% in the top ten. Sequenced material: CD137- CD4+ T cells from cultured PBMCs. These receptors were collected from a man aged 50 or older in good health and CMV-seronegative.

This clone was seen only once. V gene TRBV6-1 combines with J gene TRBJ1-1; D not resolved. The CDR3 totals 15 residues. The V end lost 6 bases, the J end lost 1 base, and 15 bases lay between the germline ends. Germline V gene sequence: CDR1 MNHNS, CDR2 SASEGT. CDR3 DNA: TGTGCCAGCAGGAGCGCAACAGAGAAGAACACTGAAGCTTTCTTT. Its protein is CASRSATEKNTEAFF.

The rearrangement links TRBV10-3 to TRBJ2-7, with 7 bases lining up with TRBD1. This CDR3 is 14 amino acids long. CDR1 is ENHRY and CDR2 is SYGVKD in the germline V gene. V was pared by 0 bases and J by 4 bases, with 3 bases of the junction left unmatched. The CDR3 region has the DNA TGTGCCATCAGTGAGTCGACACAGGGGTACGAGCAGTACTTC. Translated: CAISESTQGYEQYF.

The rearrangement links TRBV28 to TRBJ1-5; 9 nucleotides align to TRBD1. The germline CDR1 and CDR2 sequences are MDHEN and SYDVKM. CDR3 length equals 20 residues. V gave up 6 bases and J gave up 7 bases; unmatched junction bases: 25. The CDR3 is CASSKSPKFYGTGLGQPQHF. As DNA, the CDR3 is TGTGCCAGCAGCAAATCTCCCAAATTTTATGGGACAGGGTTAGGCCAGCCCCAGCATTTT.

J is TRBJ2-2 and V is TRBV14; D gene ambiguous. This CDR3 has 14 residues. Germline CDR1 reads SGHDN; CDR2 reads FVKESK. The germline V and J ends were trimmed by 1 base and 3 bases, with 6 bases remaining between them. CDR3 sequence reads: CASSQGRYTGELFF. The CDR3 DNA follows: TGTGCCAGCAGCCAAGGGCGATACACCGGGGAGCTGTTTTTT.

This clone is classed as large. This chain connects TRBV7-2 to TRBJ1-1, with no clear D. From germline, CDR1 is SGHTA and CDR2 FQGNSA. The CDR3 runs to 15 residues. V lost 4 bases to trimming and J lost 0 bases, with 12 bases between them. The CDR3 is CASSYTPGMNTEAFF. The CDR3 DNA is TGTGCCAGCAGCTATACGCCCGGGATGAACACTGAAGCTTTCTTT.

V and J are TRBV7-9 and TRBJ2-1; D is perhaps TRBD2 (5 bases). Per the germline V gene, CDR1 is SEHNR and CDR2 is FQNEAQ (reference sequence). V was pared by 3 bases and J by 5 bases, with 8 bases between. CDR3 length equals 13 residues. CDR3 sequence: CASSFEGNNEQFF. The CDR3 coding sequence is TGTGCCAGCAGCTTTGAGGGAAACAATGAGCAGTTCTTC.

V and J are TRBV7-2 and TRBJ2-7; 10 bases are a match to TRBD1. After removal of 1 base from V and 4 bases from J, the junction contained 1 base not matched to a gene. The CDR3 is 14 amino acids. Germline CDR1 is SGHTA and CDR2 is FQGNSA. This chain's CDR3 is CASSLGGQGYEQYF. CDR3 coding DNA: TGTGCCAGCAGCTTAGGGGGACAGGGGTACGAGCAGTACTTC.

The rearrangement joins TRBV16 to TRBJ2-7, with D perhaps TRBD1 or TRBD2 (5 bases each). With 2 bases removed from V and 1 base from J, the gap between germline ends came to 12 bases. Germline CDR1 reads KGHSY; CDR2 reads FQNENV. CDR3 length equals 15 residues. CDR3 in amino acids: CASSQSGQGSYEQYF. CDR3 DNA: TGTGCCAGCAGCCAAAGCGGCCAGGGTTCCTACGAGCAGTACTTC.

This clone was detected only once. The rearrangement links TRBV7-2 to TRBJ1-1; 11 bases are a match to TRBD1. V shed 3 bases and J 3 bases; nucleotides not matched to a gene: 3. The CDR3 is 15 residues long. Germline V gives CDR1 SGHTA, CDR2 FQGNSA. In DNA form, the CDR3 reads TGTGCCAGCAGCTTGAGGACAGGGGGCGACACTGAAGCTTTCTTT. Translating gives CASSLRTGGDTEAFF.